This T cell receptor beta chain was identified during a study of neurological immune-mediated disorders. Findings and caveats of the study: Multiple sclerosis was found to have the least TCR clonal expansion, below healthy controls, and HTLV-1-associated myelopathy the most.

As for the cDNA, it was generated by 5'RACE with 10-nucleotide random UMIs. TCRdb processed the 5' RACE reads anew with MiXCR; each CDR3 protein has one entry. The sample yields fewer than 90,000 distinct CDR3 sequences, 10% seen once. This clonotype was recorded many times. Its target is not known. CDR3 size: 14 residues. CDR1 SEHNR and CDR2 FQNEAQ come from the germline V gene (reference sequence). Trimming cost V 3 bases and J 3 bases, with 11 bases left between them. The chain uses TRBV7-9 and TRBJ1-1; a possible D gene is TRBD1 (5 bases). Sequencing input: PBMCs. This sequence was found in a man aged 35 to 55 in good health. CDR3 nucleotides: TGTGCCAGCAGCTTGGGGCAGGGAGACACTGAAGCTTTCTTT. It is translated as CASSLGQGDTEAFF.